The text below deals with one T cell receptor (beta chain). This clonotype was seen only a few times. Its specific antigen is unknown. No qualities accompany the bases; no much larger clone lies one base away. The germline ends are 13 bases apart after V is trimmed by 1 base and J by 7 bases. As encoded in the germline V gene, CDR1 is KGHSY while CDR2 is FQNENV. The CDR3 contains 15 residues, cysteine and phenylalanine counted. The sequence is cut down to CDR3 DNA, 45 bases in frame from base 1. Amplification of TCR beta CDR3 regions was carried out from RNA transcripts. The TCR CDR3 was subjected to a first round of RT-PCR using the HTBI primer set and the Qiagen OneStep RT-PCR kit. Libraries were constructed in a second round of multiplex PCR, after which size selection and purification were carried out. The libraries were sequenced on an Illumina HiSeq2000 using paired-end 100 bp reads. Regarding the original processing steps: SOAPnuke was used to process the raw data, removing reads that contained adapters or uncalled bases, had a mean Phred below 15, or lacked an exact match to the constant primer or identifier. High-quality paired reads were merged using COPE v1.2.5, and each unique nucleotide sequence was defined as a clonotype. MiTCR v1.1 was used to align clonotypes to the IMGT TRBV, TRBD and TRBJ reference segments. Only V-J combinations with frequency above 0.0001, covering 99% to 99.2% of repertoires, were analysed. The TCS score was defined as F50 (clonal expansion) divided by E x V (chaos), with BLOSUM62-based TCRdist calculated between CDR3 peptides within each V-J. Welch's t-statistics and random forest reduced 500 to 650 V-J features to 10 to 15, which were used in a naive Bayes classifier (R e1071). TCRdb applied fastp at Q25 and MiXCR to the public reads, then kept only in-frame beta chains. Entries are consolidated by CDR3 protein sequence, retaining the most common genes and DNA. The V and J calls, along with clone size, are taken from TCRdb and not from the paper's own processing. The sample contains about 400,000 distinct CDR3 sequences, more than 12% of them found a single time. 30% to 35% of the sample rests with the top ten.

The sample is drawn from a study of T cells in Graves' hyperthyroidism and ophthalmopathy (dated by TCRdb to 2018 to 2020). As for the study more broadly: Peripheral blood was sampled at the time of initial diagnosis, prior to any treatment. Thyroid tissue and blood T-cell repertoires from six Graves' hyperthyroidism patients were also compared in the study. TCR Vbeta CDR3 sequencing of 140 or so peripheral blood samples (roughly 41 ophthalmopathy, under 80 hyperthyroidism and roughly 17 progressor patients) is reported in the paper. A discovery cohort of about a hundred patients, 43 with Graves' ophthalmopathy and about 60 with stable Graves' hyperthyroidism, was used to find distinguishing TCR V-J signatures. The roughly 94 discovery patients were randomly divided into training and test sets at a 7:3 ratio. An independent validation cohort of around 19 hyperthyroidism patients and over 15 patients who later progressed to ophthalmopathy tested prospective prediction of ophthalmopathy. After sampling, hyperthyroidism patients received methimazole starting at 30 mg daily, and ophthalmopathy patients received high-dose intravenous methylprednisolone. Broader findings and caveats from the paper: No statistical method was used to set the sample size in advance, and investigators knew the group allocation. During validation, the model predicted progression to ophthalmopathy a median of about 6.5 months ahead of onset, with around 65% sensitivity and 72% to 80% specificity. Most expanded thyroid clonotypes (frequency above 0.001) were also found in blood, which suggests that blood repertoires may mirror thyroid immune responses. A 13 V-J signature model separated ophthalmopathy from stable hyperthyroidism, with 87.88% sensitivity and just under 84% specificity in cross-validation and 80%/75% in testing.

Stable Graves' hyperthyroidism was defined as no progression to ophthalmopathy during 18 months of follow-up. Hyperthyroidism patients were newly diagnosed, had a disease duration of under 2 months, and were aged 18 to 65 years. Any patient with an uncontrolled infection, another autoimmune disease, pregnancy or lactation was excluded. Diagnoses were established on the basis of clinical symptoms, serum thyroxine and TRAb, thyroid ultrasound, and orbital computed tomography. Ficoll-Paque density gradient centrifugation was used to isolate PBMCs from 8.5 to 10 ml of fresh peripheral blood. Total RNA was extracted with Trizol reagent, and quality was checked on an Agilent 2100 Bioanalyzer.

The specimen sequenced was blood. This receptor was taken from a young woman with Graves' hyperthyroidism. The V and J segments used are TRBV16 and TRBJ1-4, with a tentative D gene TRBD1 over 5 matching bases. This receptor has the CDR3 CASSQLGGASEKLFF. The DNA sequence is as follows: TGTGCCAGCAGCCAATTAGGCGGGGCGAGTGAAAAACTGTTTTTT.